The clone carrying this T cell receptor (beta chain) was seen a handful of times. The data originate from a study of beta chain features in type 1 diabetes. Researchers reported sorting CD4+ naive, central memory, regulatory and stem cell-like memory cells via CD45RO/CCR7/CD25/CD127/CD95/CD27. The whole isolated RNA underwent reverse transcription, so sequencing captured expressed TCRB transcripts. Produced via immunoSEQ multiplex PCR; TCRdb's table is partial and in-frame only. The sample holds approximately 37,000 clones, around 60% seen once. The TCR sequence derives from a woman aged 25 to 45 in good health. Sequenced input: Tregs from blood.

Here the CDR3 reads CASSPLAGGTYNEQFF. CDR3 nucleotides: TGTGCCAGCTCCCCCTTAGCGGGAGGGACCTACAATGAGCAGTTCTTC. This chain links TRBV18 with TRBJ2-1, with 11 bases identical to TRBD2. The CDR3 is made up of 16 amino acids. The ends lost 6 bases at V and 2 bases at J; junction bases unmatched: 6. CDR1 and CDR2 from the germline V gene are KGHSH and LQKENI.